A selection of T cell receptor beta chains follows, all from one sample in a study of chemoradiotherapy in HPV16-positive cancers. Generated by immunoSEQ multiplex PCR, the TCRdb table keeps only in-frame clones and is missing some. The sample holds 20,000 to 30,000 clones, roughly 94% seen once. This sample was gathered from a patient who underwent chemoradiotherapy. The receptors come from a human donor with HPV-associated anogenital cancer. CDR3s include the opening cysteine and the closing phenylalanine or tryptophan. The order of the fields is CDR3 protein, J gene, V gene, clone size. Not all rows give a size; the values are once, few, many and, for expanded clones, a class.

CDR3aa: CASSLRGVYYGYTF
j_gene: TRBJ1-2
v_gene: TRBV5-6
abundance: -

CDR3aa: CASSEERGEYQPQHF
j_gene: TRBJ1-5
v_gene: TRBV2
abundance: -

CDR3aa: CASSESGITNTEAFF
j_gene: TRBJ1-1
v_gene: TRBV10-1
abundance: -

CDR3aa: CASSERTGHYEQYF
j_gene: TRBJ2-7
v_gene: TRBV2
abundance: -

CDR3aa: CASSLVALGTGELFF
j_gene: TRBJ2-2
v_gene: TRBV5-1
abundance: -

CDR3aa: CASSSSRAELSYEQYF
j_gene: TRBJ2-7
v_gene: TRBV28
abundance: -

CDR3aa: CSVEKYLGREQFF
j_gene: TRBJ2-1
v_gene: TRBV29-1
abundance: few

CDR3aa: CASSPGVGGETQYF
j_gene: TRBJ2-5
v_gene: TRBV18
abundance: -

CDR3aa: CASSPVGRGNEQFF
j_gene: TRBJ2-1
v_gene: TRBV18
abundance: -

CDR3aa: CASTWGPSYYEQYF
j_gene: TRBJ2-7
v_gene: TRBV30
abundance: once

CDR3aa: CASSPGLPYNEQFF
j_gene: TRBJ2-1
v_gene: TRBV11-2
abundance: -

CDR3aa: CASSSGQGRGNTIYF
j_gene: TRBJ1-3
v_gene: TRBV4-1
abundance: -

CDR3aa: CATSRAGTVSNQPQHF
j_gene: TRBJ1-5
v_gene: TRBV15
abundance: -

CDR3aa: CASNQGARDEQFF
j_gene: TRBJ2-1
v_gene: TRBV6-6
abundance: -

CDR3aa: CASSFPGKVSGYTF
j_gene: TRBJ1-2
v_gene: TRBV28
abundance: -

CDR3aa: CSVEGGRETQYF
j_gene: TRBJ2-5
v_gene: TRBV29-1
abundance: -

CDR3aa: CASTYQSGTYGYTF
j_gene: TRBJ1-2
v_gene: TRBV2
abundance: -

CDR3aa: CASSPRQRVQGGPQHF
j_gene: TRBJ1-5
v_gene: TRBV9
abundance: -

CDR3aa: CASSPVTLAFNEQFF
j_gene: TRBJ2-1
v_gene: TRBV11-2
abundance: -

CDR3aa: CASSLGAGSGNTIYF
j_gene: TRBJ1-3
v_gene: TRBV5-4
abundance: -

CDR3aa: CASSHRQGSLQETQYF
j_gene: TRBJ2-5
v_gene: TRBV7-9
abundance: -

CDR3aa: CASSYSPGSLYEQYF
j_gene: TRBJ2-7
v_gene: TRBV6-6
abundance: -

CDR3aa: CSVPNRGVNTEAFF
j_gene: TRBJ1-1
v_gene: TRBV29-1
abundance: -

CDR3aa: CASRHRQYQETQYF
j_gene: TRBJ2-5
v_gene: TRBV6-5
abundance: -

CDR3aa: CASSAPGQGGQPQHF
j_gene: TRBJ1-5
v_gene: TRBV6-6
abundance: -

CDR3aa: CASSVVEAGRNEQFF
j_gene: TRBJ2-1
v_gene: TRBV9
abundance: -

CDR3aa: CASSLSGRFLETQYF
j_gene: TRBJ2-5
v_gene: TRBV5-1
abundance: -

CDR3aa: CASSSTLGVPNQPQHF
j_gene: TRBJ1-5
v_gene: TRBV7-9
abundance: -

CDR3aa: CASSEGGETQYF
j_gene: TRBJ2-5
v_gene: TRBV19
abundance: few

CDR3aa: CASTAGQHRGGYGYTF
j_gene: TRBJ1-2
v_gene: TRBV7-9
abundance: -

CDR3aa: CATSDRELGGYTF
j_gene: TRBJ1-2
v_gene: TRBV28
abundance: -

CDR3aa: CSVDTSGVSSYNEQFF
j_gene: TRBJ2-1
v_gene: TRBV29-1
abundance: -

CDR3aa: CASSTSGRGSNEQFF
j_gene: TRBJ2-1
v_gene: TRBV19
abundance: -